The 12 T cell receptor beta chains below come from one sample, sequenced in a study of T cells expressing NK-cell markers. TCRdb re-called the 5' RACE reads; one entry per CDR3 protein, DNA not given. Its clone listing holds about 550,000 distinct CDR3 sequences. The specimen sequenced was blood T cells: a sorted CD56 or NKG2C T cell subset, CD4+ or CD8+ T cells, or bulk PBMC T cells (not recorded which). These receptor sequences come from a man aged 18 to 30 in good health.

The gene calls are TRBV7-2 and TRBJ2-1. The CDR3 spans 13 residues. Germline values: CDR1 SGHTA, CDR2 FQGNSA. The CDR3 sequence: CASSLGFRTLQFF.

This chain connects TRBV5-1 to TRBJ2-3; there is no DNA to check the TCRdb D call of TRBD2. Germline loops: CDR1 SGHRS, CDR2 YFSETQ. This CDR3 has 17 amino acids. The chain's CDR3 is CASSLVPSGLNTDTQYF.

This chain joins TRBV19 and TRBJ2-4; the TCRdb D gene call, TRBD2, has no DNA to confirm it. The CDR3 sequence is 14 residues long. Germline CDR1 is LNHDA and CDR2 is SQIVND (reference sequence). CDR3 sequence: CASSIGGTRDLQYF.

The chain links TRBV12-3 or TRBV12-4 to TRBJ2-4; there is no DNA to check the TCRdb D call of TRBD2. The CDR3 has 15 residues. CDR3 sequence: CASSFPTRAENIQYF.

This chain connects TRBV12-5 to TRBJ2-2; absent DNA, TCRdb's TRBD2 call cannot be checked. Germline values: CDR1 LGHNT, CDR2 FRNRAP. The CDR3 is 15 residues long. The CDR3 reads CASGSSGRNTGELFF.

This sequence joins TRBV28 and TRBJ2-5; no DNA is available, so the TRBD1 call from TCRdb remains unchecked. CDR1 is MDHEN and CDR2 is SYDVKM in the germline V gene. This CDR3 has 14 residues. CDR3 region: CASRLAVRGETQYF.

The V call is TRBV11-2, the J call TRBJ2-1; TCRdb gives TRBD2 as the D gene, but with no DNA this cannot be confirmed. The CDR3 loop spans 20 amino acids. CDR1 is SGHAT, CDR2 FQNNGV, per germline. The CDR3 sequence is CASRLTRLGTSGRARNEQFF.

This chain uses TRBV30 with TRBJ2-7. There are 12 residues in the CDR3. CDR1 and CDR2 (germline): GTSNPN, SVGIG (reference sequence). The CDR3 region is CAWSAVSYEQYF.

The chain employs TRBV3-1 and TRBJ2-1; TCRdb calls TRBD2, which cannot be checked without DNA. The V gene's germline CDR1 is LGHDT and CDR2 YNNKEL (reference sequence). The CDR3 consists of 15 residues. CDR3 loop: CASSQDLNRRNEQFF.

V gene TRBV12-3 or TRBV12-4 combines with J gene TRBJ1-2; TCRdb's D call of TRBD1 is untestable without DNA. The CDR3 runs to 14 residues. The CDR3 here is CASRSHRENYGYTF.

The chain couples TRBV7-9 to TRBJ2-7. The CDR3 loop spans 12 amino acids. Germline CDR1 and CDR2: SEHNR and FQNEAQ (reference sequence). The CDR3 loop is CASVGSGYEQYF.

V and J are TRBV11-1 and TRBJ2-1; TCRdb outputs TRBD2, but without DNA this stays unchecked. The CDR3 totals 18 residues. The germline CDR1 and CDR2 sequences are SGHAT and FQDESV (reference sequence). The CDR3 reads CASSPRRTATRGHNEQFF.